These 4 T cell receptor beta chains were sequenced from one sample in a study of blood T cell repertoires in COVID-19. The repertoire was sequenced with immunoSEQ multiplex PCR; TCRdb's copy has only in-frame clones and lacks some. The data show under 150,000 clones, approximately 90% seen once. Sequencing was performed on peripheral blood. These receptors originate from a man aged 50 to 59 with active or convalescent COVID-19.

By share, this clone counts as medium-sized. Written as DNA, the CDR3 is TGTGCCAGCAGCGCCGGGACAGGGAGTTCACCCCTCCACTTT. Its protein product is CASSAGTGSSPLHF. J is TRBJ1-6 and V is TRBV9, with 9 bases matching TRBD1. The V segment lost 3 bases and the J segment 9 bases; nucleotides outside the gene matches: 4. The CDR3 spans 14 residues. In germline, CDR1 is SGDLS, CDR2 YYNGEE.

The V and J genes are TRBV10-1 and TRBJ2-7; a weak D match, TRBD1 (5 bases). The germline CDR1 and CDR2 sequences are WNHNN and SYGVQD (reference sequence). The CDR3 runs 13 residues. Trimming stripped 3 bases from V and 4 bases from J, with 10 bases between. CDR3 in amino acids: CASSEGAVYEQYF. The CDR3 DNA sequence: TGCGCCAGCAGTGAAGGGGCCGTATACGAGCAGTACTTC.

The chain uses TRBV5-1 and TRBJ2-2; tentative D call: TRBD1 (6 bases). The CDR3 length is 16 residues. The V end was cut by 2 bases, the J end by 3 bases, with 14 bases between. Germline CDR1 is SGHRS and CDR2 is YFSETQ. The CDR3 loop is CASSLRGNGYTGELFF. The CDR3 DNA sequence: TGCGCCAGCAGCTTAAGGGGGAATGGGTACACCGGGGAGCTGTTTTTT.

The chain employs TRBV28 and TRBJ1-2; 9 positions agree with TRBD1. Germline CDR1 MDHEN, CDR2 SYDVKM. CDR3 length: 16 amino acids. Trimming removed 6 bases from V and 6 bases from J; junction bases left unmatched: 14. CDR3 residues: CASSLPSGTGSNGYTF. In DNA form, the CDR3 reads TGTGCCAGCAGCTTACCCTCCGGGACAGGGAGTAATGGCTACACCTTC.